These 25 T cell receptor beta chains came from one sample sequenced in a study of vaccination and CD4 T cells after COVID-19. Cultured CD4+ T cell DNA was sequenced using the Oncomine TCR Beta short-read assay. TCRdb redid the calling of the PCR reads with MiXCR, one entry per CDR3 protein. The data hold roughly 6,600 distinct CDR3 sequences, with approximately 51% observed a single time. Noted treatment: approximately 11-day PBMC culture with coronavirus spike peptide pools or control peptides (ViraFEST assay). Investigators obtained the unexposed donor's CD4+ T cells before the COVID-19 pandemic (2011-2018). Which antigens these TCRs recognize remains unknown. The sequenced sample was CD4+ T cells from blood, cultured in vitro. These receptors were taken from a human donor in good health.

The chain employs TRBV15 and TRBJ1-1; no definite D call. Trimming left V 1 base short and J 0 bases short, with 6 bases between. Germline lookup yields CDR1 LNHNV and CDR2 YYDKDF (reference sequence). The length of the CDR3 is 14 residues. The CDR3 coding sequence is TGTGCCACCAGCAGAGGGAATATGAACACTGAAGCTTTCTTT. Translation: CATSRGNMNTEAFF.

This rearrangement joins TRBV27 to TRBJ1-1, with TRBD1 identical over 7 bases. This CDR3 is 13 amino acids long. V dropped 5 bases and J dropped 4; count of bases not matched to a gene: 4. From germline, CDR1 is MNHEY and CDR2 SMNVEV (reference sequence). Written as DNA, the CDR3 is TGTGCCAGCAGTGCACAGGGGTTCACTGAAGCTTTCTTT. Residues: CASSAQGFTEAFF.

This clonotype showed up just a few times. The CDR3 is CAWSRGGGTEAFF. Here the CDR3 DNA reads TGTGCCTGGAGTAGGGGGGGTGGGACTGAAGCTTTCTTT. The V call is TRBV30, the J call TRBJ1-1; D might be TRBD1 (6 bases). V was clipped by 2 bases and J by 5 bases, with 12 bases between them. CDR1 is GTSNPN and CDR2 is SVGIG in the germline V gene (reference sequence). The CDR3 length is 13 residues.

The rearrangement joins TRBV7-9 to TRBJ2-2, with 9 bases matching TRBD2. V shed 3 bases, J shed 1 base, and the junction held 3 bases outside the gene matches. The CDR3 covers 16 residues. In germline, CDR1 is SEHNR, CDR2 FQNEAQ (reference sequence). CDR3 in amino acids: CASSFGREGNTGELFF. CDR3 sequence (DNA): TGTGCCAGCAGCTTCGGGCGGGAGGGGAACACCGGGGAGCTGTTTTTT.

The gene calls are TRBV6-1 and TRBJ1-3, with D uncertain. The CDR3 has 15 amino acids. Germline CDR1 reads MNHNS; CDR2 reads SASEGT. Trimming removed 6 bases at V and 0 bases at J, with 12 bases between. CDR3 residues: CASSAPFDSGNTIYF. As DNA, the CDR3 is TGTGCCAGCAGCGCCCCTTTCGACTCTGGAAACACCATATATTTT.

The chain uses TRBV20-1 and TRBJ1-2; TRBD1 agrees at 12 bases. Germline CDR1 reads DFQATT; CDR2 reads SNEGSKA (reference sequence). The CDR3 is made up of 15 amino acids. Germline trimming cut 4 bases from V and 7 bases from J; bases unmatched to any gene: 10. CDR3 DNA sequence: TGCAGTGCTAACTTACCGGGACAGGGGGCTGGTGGCTACACCTTC. It translates to CSANLPGQGAGGYTF.

V usage is TRBV19 and J usage is TRBJ2-1, with D tentatively TRBD2 (6 bases). The CDR3 totals 17 residues. The V and J ends lost 2 bases and 1 base respectively, with 15 bases between them. Germline V lookup: CDR1 LNHDA, CDR2 SQIVND (reference sequence). CDR3 sequence reads: CASSIHSGLGSYNEQFF. DNA of the CDR3: TGTGCCAGTAGTATACACTCGGGACTGGGGTCCTACAATGAGCAGTTCTTC.

The V call is TRBV5-1, the J call TRBJ2-5, with 9 positions matching TRBD1. Trimming removed 2 bases from V and 4 bases from J; junction bases left unmatched: 3. The CDR3 length is 14 residues. Looked up from germline, CDR1 is SGHRS and CDR2 is YFSETQ. CDR3 sequence (DNA): TGCGCCAGCAGCTTACAGGGACAGGGAGAGACCCAGTACTTC. This encodes CASSLQGQGETQYF.

The chain employs TRBV27 and TRBJ2-5; TRBD1 agrees at 9 bases. Germline V gene sequence: CDR1 MNHEY, CDR2 SMNVEV (reference sequence). This CDR3 comprises 13 residues. Trimming at V came to 7 bases and at J to 5 bases, leaving 5 bases not matched to a gene. This CDR3 is CASKTGGAETQYF. CDR3 DNA sequence: TGTGCCAGCAAAACAGGGGGCGCGGAGACCCAGTACTTC.

The rearrangement links TRBV20-1 to TRBJ2-7, with a weak D call TRBD1 (5 bases). The V and J ends lost 6 bases and 4 bases respectively, with 19 bases between them. The length of the CDR3 is 14 residues. In germline, CDR1 is DFQATT, CDR2 SNEGSKA (reference sequence). The CDR3 region is CSARSPAGIYEQYF. The CDR3 nucleotides are TGCAGTGCGAGATCCCCAGCAGGGATTTACGAGCAGTACTTC.

This clonotype counts as medium-sized. V usage is TRBV6-2 or TRBV6-3 and J usage is TRBJ2-3; D gene uncertain. V gave up 5 bases and J gave up 0 bases, with 12 bases separating them. The CDR3 is 15 residues long. The germline gives CDR1 MNHEY, CDR2 SVGEGT. The CDR3 nucleotides read TGTGCCAGCAGTCCGGATTTGGGGAGCACAGATACGCAGTATTTT. Translated: CASSPDLGSTDTQYF.

The V and J genes are TRBV6-1 and TRBJ2-6, with 8 bases identical to TRBD1. V was clipped by 3 bases and J by 4 bases; unmatched bases: 2. Germline V CDR1 and CDR2: MNHNS, SASEGT. The CDR3 runs to 15 residues. CDR3 coding DNA: TGTGCCAGCAGTGAGCAGGGGGCCGGGGCCAACGTCCTGACTTTC. Translation gives CASSEQGAGANVLTF.

This sequence joins TRBV11-2 and TRBJ2-1, with 12 bases matching TRBD2. V was clipped by 6 bases and J by 8 bases; unmatched bases: 8. Germline-derived CDR1 and CDR2 are SGHAT and FQNNGV. There are 15 residues in the CDR3. In nucleotides, the CDR3 is TGTGCCAGCAGGCCAAGACTAGCGGGAGTCTATGAGCAGTTCTTC. Translating gives CASRPRLAGVYEQFF.

Only a few counts were recorded for this clonotype. The CDR3 is CAGEWVYEQYF. The CDR3 coding sequence is TGTGCCGGCGAGTGGGTCTACGAGCAGTACTTC. The chain is built from TRBV27 and TRBJ2-7; D unresolved. The V gene lost 11 bases and the J gene lost 3 bases, with 11 bases spanning the gap. This CDR3 comprises 11 residues. CDR1 and CDR2 from the germline V gene are MNHEY and SMNVEV (reference sequence).

The V call is TRBV19, the J call TRBJ2-3; 8 bases are shared with TRBD2. This CDR3 is 14 amino acids long. The germline gives CDR1 LNHDA, CDR2 SQIVND (reference sequence). The ends lost 7 bases at V and 7 bases at J; junction bases unmatched: 10. CDR3 sequence reads: CASKEAGAVYTQYF. Written as DNA, the CDR3 is TGTGCCAGTAAAGAAGCGGGAGCGGTGTATACGCAGTATTTT.

This clonotype was observed once. This chain connects TRBV11-2 to TRBJ1-2; weak D call: TRBD1 (5 bases). V was shortened by 2 bases and J by 2 bases, with 9 bases between the two germline ends. Germline V lookup: CDR1 SGHAT, CDR2 FQNNGV. This CDR3 has 14 amino acids. DNA for the CDR3: TGTGCCAGCAGCTTACCGGGGCGAAACTATGGCTACACCTTC. Protein product: CASSLPGRNYGYTF.

The chain has TRBV29-1 and TRBJ1-6; D is uncertain. Per germline, CDR1 SQVTM and CDR2 ANQGSEA. The CDR3 runs 13 residues. V was clipped by 4 bases and J by 6 bases, with 10 bases between them. This CDR3 is CSVAEAVNSPLHF. CDR3 in DNA: TGCAGCGTTGCCGAGGCAGTTAATTCACCCCTCCACTTT.

V gene TRBV6-1 combines with J gene TRBJ1-5, with unresolved D. The CDR3 has 13 residues. V lost 8 bases to trimming and J lost 0 bases, with 8 bases between them. Germline loops: CDR1 MNHNS, CDR2 SASEGT. This chain's CDR3 is CASQRDSNQPQHF. DNA for the CDR3: TGTGCCAGCCAAAGGGATAGCAATCAGCCCCAGCATTTT.

The V gene is TRBV5-1, the J gene TRBJ1-2, with no clear D. CDR1 is SGHRS, CDR2 YFSETQ, per germline. This CDR3 region has 13 residues. The ends were cut back, 1 base at V and 8 bases at J, with 12 bases in the middle. The CDR3 loop is CASSLYSQMGYTF. The CDR3 nucleotides are TGCGCCAGCAGCTTGTACAGTCAAATGGGCTACACCTTC.

V gene TRBV27 combines with J gene TRBJ2-7, with D maybe TRBD1 (6 bases). V lost 2 bases, J lost 5 bases, and 16 bases lay in between. The CDR3 runs to 15 residues. Looked up from germline, CDR1 is MNHEY and CDR2 is SMNVEV (reference sequence). The chain's CDR3 is CASSLRRQGSHEQYF. CDR3 in DNA: TGTGCCAGCAGTTTACGCAGGCAGGGGTCACACGAGCAGTACTTC.

V usage is TRBV19 and J usage is TRBJ2-6; no clear D gene. The V and J ends lost 5 bases and 4 bases respectively, with 9 bases between them. The germline V gene encodes CDR1 LNHDA and CDR2 SQIVND (reference sequence). The CDR3 sequence is 14 residues long. CDR3 sequence: CASSPGGGANVLTF. In DNA form, the CDR3 reads TGTGCCAGTAGTCCGGGCGGCGGGGCCAACGTCCTGACTTTC.

The gene calls are TRBV27 and TRBJ1-1; D is perhaps TRBD1 (6 bases). The CDR3 totals 13 residues. Trimming took 5 bases from V and 5 from J, leaving 12 bases between them. Germline V gives CDR1 MNHEY, CDR2 SMNVEV (reference sequence). The chain's CDR3 is CASSRQGLTEAFF. CDR3 sequence (DNA): TGTGCCAGCAGTCGTCAGGGGTTGACTGAAGCTTTCTTT.

V and J are TRBV20-1 and TRBJ2-7, with 8 bases aligning to TRBD2. J gave up 5 bases and V 3 bases, and 12 bases lay outside the gene matches. This CDR3 region has 15 residues. CDR1 is DFQATT, CDR2 SNEGSKA, per germline (reference sequence). For the CDR3, the DNA is TGCAGTGCTAGTGTCTGGGAAGCGGGAGATGACGAGCAGTACTTC. It specifies CSASVWEAGDDEQYF.

This clonotype was detected a few times. The chain carries TRBV20-1 and TRBJ2-7, with D unresolved. This CDR3 spans 13 amino acids. The V gene's germline CDR1 is DFQATT and CDR2 SNEGSKA (reference sequence). V was clipped by 4 bases and J by 0 bases, with 10 bases between them. CDR3 in amino acids: CSAIGSSSYEQYF. The DNA of the CDR3 is TGCAGTGCTATAGGGTCCAGCTCCTACGAGCAGTACTTC.

The rearrangement uses TRBV18 and TRBJ1-6; D possibly corresponds to TRBD1 (6 bases). The CDR3 covers 15 residues. V was shortened by 3 bases and J by 4 bases, with 10 bases between the two germline ends. Germline V gene lookup returns CDR1 KGHSH and CDR2 LQKENI. This chain's CDR3 is CASSPGGQYNSPLHF. CDR3 sequence (DNA): TGTGCCAGCTCACCTGGGGGCCAATATAATTCACCCCTCCACTTT.